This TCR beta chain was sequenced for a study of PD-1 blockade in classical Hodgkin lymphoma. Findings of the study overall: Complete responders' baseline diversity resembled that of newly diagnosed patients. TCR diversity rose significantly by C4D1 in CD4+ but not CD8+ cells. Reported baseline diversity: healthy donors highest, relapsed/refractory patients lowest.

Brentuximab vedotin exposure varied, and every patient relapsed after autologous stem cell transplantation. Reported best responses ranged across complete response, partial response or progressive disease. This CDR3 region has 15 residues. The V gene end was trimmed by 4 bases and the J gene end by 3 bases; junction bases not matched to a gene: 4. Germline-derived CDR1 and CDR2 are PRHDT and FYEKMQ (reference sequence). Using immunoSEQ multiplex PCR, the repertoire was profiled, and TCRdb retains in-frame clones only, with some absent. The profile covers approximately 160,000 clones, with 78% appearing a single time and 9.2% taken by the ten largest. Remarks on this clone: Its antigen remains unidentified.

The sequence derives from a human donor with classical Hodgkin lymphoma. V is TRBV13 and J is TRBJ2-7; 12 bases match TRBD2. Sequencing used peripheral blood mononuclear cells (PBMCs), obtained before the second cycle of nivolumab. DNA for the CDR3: TGTGCCAGCAGCTCATCGACTAGCGGGGGCTACGAGCAGTACTTC. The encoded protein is CASSSSTSGGYEQYF.